The clone carrying this TCR beta chain turned up a few times. The germline V gene has CDR1 MDHEN and CDR2 SYDVKM. The CDR3 runs to 16 residues. With 4 bases clipped from V and 15 bases from J, the junction kept 21 bases outside the gene matches. This specimen belongs to a study of blood T cell repertoires in COVID-19. For the study at large: Acute and convalescent COVID-19 samples came from the United States, Italy and Spain. Sources were T cells, B-cell-depleted T cells, or PBMCs; the material itself was cDNA or gDNA.

Per the study methods: The assay estimated nucleated cells by amplifying reference gene primers. TCRdb keeps only in-frame clones here, not all; method: immunoSEQ multiplex PCR. The V and J calls and clone size are taken from that table; D and trimming were inferred from the DNA. The sample yields 110,000 or so clones, about nine tenths seen once. Sequencing used peripheral blood. The chain has TRBV28 and TRBJ2-1, with 7 bases identical to TRBD2. The source is a man aged 65-85 years who had recovered from COVID-19. The CDR3 is CASSSVAGALRTMWFF. DNA of the CDR3: TGTGCCAGCAGTTCCGTTGCGGGAGCCCTCCGAACAATGTGGTTCTTC.